Below are 27 T cell receptor beta chains sequenced from a single sample in a study of cytomegalovirus exposure and HLA in healthy donors. Use of 60 Vbeta and 13 Jbeta primers characterized the PCR. Some clones are missing from TCRdb's copy, which holds only in-frame ones; the method was immunoSEQ multiplex PCR. This sample has some 99,000 clones; 81% occur once, and the top ten carry more than 2%. Sequences were obtained from PBMCs. All receptors come from a woman in her 30s in good health and CMV-seronegative.

J is TRBJ2-5 and V is TRBV9; no reliable D call. The germline V and J ends were trimmed by 0 bases and 1 base, with 7 bases remaining between them. Germline assignment: CDR1 SGDLS and CDR2 YYNGEE. The CDR3 covers 14 residues. The CDR3, as DNA: TGTGCCAGCAGCGTAGGGTCGCGCCAAGAGACCCAGTACTTC. Translation: CASSVGSRQETQYF.

The chain combines TRBV5-6 with TRBJ2-1, with 11 bases aligning to TRBD1. CDR3 size: 15 residues. The V segment lost 4 bases and the J segment 4 bases; nucleotides outside the gene matches: 4. Germline CDR1 reads SGHDT; CDR2 reads YYEEEE. CDR3 sequence reads: CASSRTGGAYNEQFF. In DNA, the CDR3 is TGTGCCAGCAGCCGGACAGGGGGCGCTTACAATGAGCAGTTCTTC.

This chain connects TRBV4-2 to TRBJ2-5; the match to TRBD2 covers 10 bases. The CDR3 extends over 18 amino acids. Per the germline V gene, CDR1 is LGHNA and CDR2 is YNFKEQ. V shed 6 bases and J 5 bases; nucleotides not matched to a gene: 18. CDR3 coding DNA: TGTGCCAGCAGTCTTCAGGTAGCGGGAGGTCGCGCGGAGGAGACCCAGTACTTC. As protein: CASSLQVAGGRAEETQYF.

Written as DNA, the CDR3 is TGTGCCAGCAGCCCTACCAGGGGAGAGCAGTACTTC. Protein: CASSPTRGEQYF. V and J are TRBV7-9 and TRBJ2-7, with a weak D call TRBD1 (6 bases). CDR3 length: 12 residues. Germline loops: CDR1 SEHNR, CDR2 FQNEAQ (reference sequence). Trimming took 5 bases from V and 7 from J, leaving 12 bases between them. The complete variable domain, with remaining parts taken from reference TRBV7-9 and TRBJ2-7, reads DTGVSQNPRHKITKRGQNVTFRCDPISEHNRLYWYRQTLGQGPEFLTYFQNEAQLEKSRLLSDRFSAERPKGSFSTLEIQRTEQGDSAMYLCASSPTRGEQYFGPGTRLTVT.

The rearrangement joins TRBV7-9 to TRBJ2-5, with no clear D. In germline, CDR1 is SEHNR, CDR2 FQNEAQ (reference sequence). V was cut by 7 bases and J by 3 bases, with 12 bases left in between. The CDR3 is made up of 13 amino acids. CDR3 residues: CASTIIPEETQYF. In DNA, the CDR3 is TGTGCCAGCACTATTATCCCCGAAGAGACCCAGTACTTC. The variable domain in full, with the rest retrieved from reference TRBV7-9 and TRBJ2-5, is DTGVSQNPRHKITKRGQNVTFRCDPISEHNRLYWYRQTLGQGPEFLTYFQNEAQLEKSRLLSDRFSAERPKGSFSTLEIQRTEQGDSAMYLCASTIIPEETQYFGPGTRLLVL.

This clone was picked up one time. V and J are TRBV21-1 and TRBJ2-1; the table's D call of TRBD1 was not tested on the DNA. TRBV21-1 is a pseudogene. This CDR3 is 12 amino acids long. In DNA, the CDR3 is TGTGCCAGCAGCAATGGCAACAATGAGCAGTTCTTC. Its translation is CASSNGNNEQFF.

The chain has TRBV15 and TRBJ1-5, with 7 positions matching TRBD1. Per the germline V gene, CDR1 is LNHNV and CDR2 is YYDKDF (reference sequence). Germline trimming cut 5 bases from V and 3 bases from J; bases unmatched to any gene: 10. This CDR3 is 16 amino acids long. CDR3 DNA: TGTGCCACCAGCCGGGCTCAGGGACAGACCAATCAGCCCCAGCATTTT. This gives the protein CATSRAQGQTNQPQHF.

The gene calls are TRBV15 and TRBJ1-1; unclear D gene. Germline values: CDR1 LNHNV, CDR2 YYDKDF (reference sequence). Trimming removed 1 base from V and 0 bases from J, with 6 bases in between. The CDR3 is 14 residues long. CDR3 amino acids: CATSRGRLNTEAFF. The CDR3 nucleotides read TGTGCCACCAGCAGAGGGAGATTGAACACTGAAGCTTTCTTT. Full variable domain (remainder filled in from reference TRBV15 and TRBJ1-1): DAMVIQNPRYQVTQFGKPVTLSCSQTLNHNVMYWYQQKSSQAPKLLFHYYDKDFNNEADTPDNFQSRRPNTSFCFLDIRSPGLGDTAMYLCATSRGRLNTEAFFGQGTRLTVV.

This clone was seen just once. The chain uses TRBV7-9 and TRBJ2-7; 7 bases line up with TRBD1. The CDR3 contains 14 residues. V trimming: 5 bases; J trimming: 3 bases; junction bases outside the gene matches: 7. Germline V gene lookup returns CDR1 SEHNR and CDR2 FQNEAQ (reference sequence). As DNA, the CDR3 is TGTGCCAGCAGCCCCTGGACAGGCCTCTACGAGCAGTACTTC. Amino acids: CASSPWTGLYEQYF.

This chain links TRBV2 with TRBJ1-1, with TRBD1 matching 7 bases. Germline CDR1 is SNHLY and CDR2 is FYNNEI. V lost 5 bases, J lost 1 base, and 1 base stayed unmatched. The CDR3 runs 13 residues. CDR3 sequence reads: CASSQGENTEAFF. The CDR3 DNA is TGTGCCAGCAGTCAGGGGGAGAACACTGAAGCTTTCTTT.

V and J are TRBV6-5 and TRBJ1-2; TRBD1 aligns across 10 bases. Germline V lookup: CDR1 MNHEY, CDR2 SVGAGI. The length of the CDR3 is 15 residues. The ends lost 2 bases at V and 7 bases at J; junction bases unmatched: 7. CDR3 sequence reads: CASSYTRTGGGGYTF. The CDR3 DNA is TGTGCCAGCAGTTACACTCGGACAGGGGGTGGTGGCTACACCTTC.

The chain has TRBV19 and TRBJ2-1; 11 bases match TRBD2. The length of the CDR3 is 16 residues. The junction had 10 bases not matched to a gene; V was cut back by 3 bases and J by 9 bases. CDR1 LNHDA and CDR2 SQIVND come from the germline V gene (reference sequence). The CDR3 nucleotides read TGTGCCAGTAGTATCGGGACTAGCGGTCTTCGGGCTGAGCAGTTCTTC. It encodes CASSIGTSGLRAEQFF.

The chain links TRBV10-3 to TRBJ2-1; D is possibly TRBD2 (5 bases). Germline lookup yields CDR1 ENHRY and CDR2 SYGVKD. The V gene lost 5 bases and the J gene lost 8 bases, with 10 bases spanning the gap. This CDR3 comprises 12 residues. The CDR3 DNA is TGTGCCATCAGTTTAAATAGCGATGAGCAGTTCTTC. Protein product: CAISLNSDEQFF.

CDR3 amino acids: CSVALAVQETQYF. DNA for the CDR3: TGCAGCGTTGCACTAGCGGTACAAGAGACCCAGTACTTC. The rearrangement links TRBV29-1 to TRBJ2-5; the match to TRBD2 covers 8 bases. J was trimmed by 2 bases and V by 4 bases; bases with no gene match: 3. Germline lookup yields CDR1 SQVTM and CDR2 ANQGSEA. The CDR3 sequence is 13 residues long.

The V call is TRBV4-1, the J call TRBJ1-5; 7 positions agree with TRBD1. Germline V gene sequence: CDR1 MGHRA, CDR2 YSYEKL. After removal of 0 bases from V and 6 bases from J, the junction contained 5 bases not matched to a gene. CDR3 length: 15 amino acids. Here the CDR3 DNA reads TGCGCCAGCAGCCAAGAGGTCCAGGGGGGTCAGCCCCAGCATTTT. It yields the protein CASSQEVQGGQPQHF.

The J gene is TRBJ2-1, the V gene TRBV19, with 7 bases matching TRBD2. The ends lost 1 base at V and 10 bases at J; junction bases unmatched: 13. The CDR3 extends over 16 amino acids. In germline, CDR1 is LNHDA, CDR2 SQIVND (reference sequence). CDR3 sequence reads: CASSIVAGPAGKEQFF. The CDR3 nucleotides read TGTGCCAGTAGTATAGTGGCGGGGCCAGCGGGGAAAGAGCAGTTCTTC. The entire variable domain, with the rest obtained from reference TRBV19 and TRBJ2-1, is as follows: DGGITQSPKYLFRKEGQNVTLSCEQNLNHDAMYWYRQDPGQGLRLIYYSQIVNDFQKGDIAEGYSVSREKKESFPLTVTSAQKNPTAFYLCASSIVAGPAGKEQFFGPGTRLTVL.

The chain recombines TRBV10-3 with TRBJ2-3; no definite D call. CDR3 length equals 15 residues. Germline lookup yields CDR1 ENHRY and CDR2 SYGVKD. Trimming pared 2 bases from V and 1 base from J, leaving 10 bases between. The chain's CDR3 is CAISERISRTDTQYF. CDR3 DNA: TGTGCCATCAGTGAGAGGATTAGCCGCACAGATACGCAGTATTTT.

J is TRBJ1-2 and V is TRBV5-3; no firm D call. TRBV5-3 is flagged as an ORF with uncertain function. This CDR3 has 16 amino acids. The germline V and J ends were trimmed by 1 base and 11 bases, with 24 bases remaining between them. This CDR3 reads CARSLWAVYADMWYTF. In DNA form, the CDR3 reads TGTGCCAGAAGCTTGTGGGCAGTCTATGCTGATATGTGGTACACCTTC.

The genes are TRBV23-1 and TRBJ2-1; 12 bases are shared with TRBD2. TRBV23-1 counts as an open reading frame of uncertain function. The junction had 4 bases not matched to a gene; V was cut back by 2 bases and J by 5 bases. The CDR3 contains 16 residues. The CDR3 spells CASSQPGLAGHNEQFF. In DNA form, the CDR3 reads TGCGCCAGCAGTCAACCGGGACTAGCGGGCCACAATGAGCAGTTCTTC.

The CDR3 nucleotides are TGCGCCAGCAGCCCGATGTGGACTAGCAGCACAGATACGCAGTATTTT. Amino acids: CASSPMWTSSTDTQYF. The V and J genes are TRBV5-1 and TRBJ2-3; 8 bases line up with TRBD2. The CDR3 consists of 16 residues. The germline V gene encodes CDR1 SGHRS and CDR2 YFSETQ. Losses at the gene ends were 4 bases for V and 0 bases for J; bases not matched to a gene: 7. Full variable domain (rest looked up from reference TRBV5-1 and TRBJ2-3): KAGVTQTPRYLIKTRGQQVTLSCSPISGHRSVSWYQQTPGQGLQFLFEYFSETQRNKGNFPGRFSGRQFSNSRSEMNVSTLELGDSALYLCASSPMWTSSTDTQYFGPGTRLTVL.

This CDR3 is CASSSRYEQYF. The CDR3 coding sequence is TGTGCCAGCAGTTCTCGCTACGAGCAGTACTTC. The rearrangement joins TRBV28 to TRBJ2-7; D remains unclear. Germline V lookup: CDR1 MDHEN, CDR2 SYDVKM. With 4 bases removed from V and 3 bases from J, the gap between germline ends came to 4 bases. The CDR3 loop spans 11 amino acids.

The chain combines TRBV4-3 with TRBJ2-7; 7 bases are shared with TRBD2. V lost 1 base and J lost 7; bases outside the gene matches: 7. CDR3 length: 14 residues. The germline CDR1 and CDR2 sequences are LGHNA and YSLEER. This CDR3 reads CASSQGKRDGEQYF. In DNA form, the CDR3 reads TGCGCCAGCAGCCAAGGAAAGCGGGATGGTGAGCAGTACTTC.

In this sample, this clone turned up a few times. The rearrangement joins TRBV19 to TRBJ1-1; TRBD1 matches at 10 bases. The junction had 13 bases not matched to a gene; V was cut back by 7 bases and J by 5 bases. The CDR3 extends over 16 amino acids. CDR1 is LNHDA, CDR2 SQIVND, per germline (reference sequence). CDR3 DNA sequence: TGTGCCAGTATGAGGGGGACAGGGGAAAGTTGGACTGAAGCTTTCTTT. Translated, it gives CASMRGTGESWTEAFF.

The V gene is TRBV6-1, the J gene TRBJ2-2; TRBD2 matches at 7 bases. Trimming cost V 6 bases and J 7 bases; bases outside gene matches: 5. Per the germline V gene, CDR1 is MNHNS and CDR2 is SASEGT. This CDR3 is built from 13 residues. The CDR3, as DNA: TGTGCCAGCAGGGTGCCGGGGGGCGGGGAGCTGTTTTTT. Translated: CASRVPGGGELFF.

CDR3 in amino acids: CASSSSGQTTEAFF. For the CDR3, the DNA is TGTGCCAGCAGCTCGAGCGGACAGACCACTGAAGCTTTCTTT. The chain recombines TRBV5-5 with TRBJ1-1, with D perhaps matching TRBD1 (6 bases). CDR3 length equals 14 residues. Looked up from germline, CDR1 is SGHKS and CDR2 is YYEKEE (reference sequence). V was shortened by 3 bases and J by 4 bases, with 13 bases between the two germline ends.

The chain carries TRBV2 and TRBJ2-3; D might be TRBD2 (6 bases). The V and J ends lost 5 bases and 6 bases respectively, with 18 bases between them. The germline CDR1 and CDR2 sequences are SNHLY and FYNNEI. The CDR3 is made up of 15 amino acids. The CDR3 sequence is CASSRDSQTGDTQYF. The CDR3 DNA is TGTGCCAGCAGTAGGGACTCCCAGACCGGGGATACGCAGTATTTT.

The V and J genes are TRBV5-1 and TRBJ1-2; 7 nucleotides line up with TRBD1. Germline-derived CDR1 and CDR2 are SGHRS and YFSETQ. The junction had 7 bases not matched to a gene; V was cut back by 3 bases and J by 8 bases. The CDR3 extends over 13 amino acids. The CDR3 region has the DNA TGCGCCAGCAGCTCGGGACAGACGGGAGGCTACACCTTC. It is translated as CASSSGQTGGYTF.